The T cell receptor (beta chain) described here comes from a study of identical twins. Study-wide findings and caveats: Within cord blood, abundant beta clonotypes carried fewer insertions, but memory repertoires showed no such trend.

TCRdb used MiXCR to reprocess the 5' RACE reads, holding one entry per CDR3 protein. The sample lists 450,000 to 500,000 distinct CDR3 sequences; 13% to 15% were seen once. This clonotype was picked up many times. Its antigen is unidentified. Healthy Caucasians provided all donations. This sample was also put to use in a study of yellow fever vaccine responses in identical twins.

The source of this sequence is a woman between 18 and 29 years old in good health. Sequencing was carried out using CD4+ T cells sorted from blood.

CDR3 sequence (DNA): TGTGCCAGCCTCCGGGGCGGGGGGCGGCTCCACTTT. Translating gives CASLRGGGRLHF. V is TRBV12-3 or TRBV12-4 and J is TRBJ1-6, with TRBD1 as a possible D gene (6 bases). There are 12 residues in the CDR3. Trimming removed 8 bases from V and 16 bases from J, with 18 bases in between.